This entry lists 19 T cell receptor beta chains sequenced from one sample in a study of blood T cell repertoires in COVID-19 (dated by TCRdb to between 2020 and 2021). Library preparation employed the immunoSEQ multiplex PCR assay. This is the immuneACCESS table as TCRdb keeps it, with only in-frame sequences that have V and J called. A part of the clones is gone; compared with another copy, unresolved V genes explain less than half, and the rest is unexplained. The table for this sample lists more than 300,000 clones; around 92% of them were counted only once. The ten largest account for roughly a tenth of the sample. Sequenced input: PBMCs or T cells enriched from blood (not recorded which). The receptors derive from a woman aged 25 to 39 who had recovered from COVID-19.

The chain couples TRBV6-5 to TRBJ1-2; D is unclear. Per the germline V gene, CDR1 is MNHEY and CDR2 is SVGAGI. The CDR3 sequence is 15 residues long. V was pared by 0 bases and J by 0 bases, with 8 bases between. CDR3 sequence: CASSYSIGANYGYTF. CDR3 nucleotides: TGTGCCAGCAGTTACTCGATAGGAGCTAACTATGGCTACACCTTC.

The rearrangement joins TRBV15 to TRBJ2-1; TRBD1 might be the D (5 bases). The CDR3 is 14 residues long. V was pared by 2 bases and J by 8 bases, with 13 bases between. CDR1 is LNHNV and CDR2 is YYDKDF in the germline V gene (reference sequence). CDR3 amino acids: CATSRLQGFDEQFF. CDR3 coding DNA: TGTGCCACCAGCAGACTTCAGGGTTTTGATGAGCAGTTCTTC.

This clone was seen just once. The chain combines TRBV11-2 with TRBJ2-2, with TRBD2 matching 11 bases. Germline V CDR1 and CDR2: SGHAT, FQNNGV. The V and J ends lost 5 bases and 6 bases, in that order; junction bases with no gene match: 5. This CDR3 has 15 amino acids. The chain's CDR3 is CASSELAGVPGELFF. CDR3 sequence (DNA): TGTGCCAGCAGCGAACTAGCGGGAGTGCCCGGGGAGCTGTTTTTT.

This rearrangement joins TRBV27 to TRBJ1-5, with D unresolved. CDR1 and CDR2 from the germline V gene are MNHEY and SMNVEV (reference sequence). The CDR3 covers 14 residues. The ends were cut back, 0 bases at V and 5 bases at J, with 8 bases in the middle. The CDR3: CASSLSRSYQPQHF. CDR3 DNA: TGTGCCAGCAGTTTATCCAGGTCGTATCAGCCCCAGCATTTT.

This clone was recorded only once. The chain employs TRBV9 and TRBJ1-4; possible D gene TRBD1, 5 bases. This CDR3 is built from 15 residues. Germline V CDR1 and CDR2: SGDLS, YYNGEE. The ends were cut back, 0 bases at V and 7 bases at J, with 13 bases in the middle. Here the CDR3 reads CASSVGEGLFEKLFF. The CDR3 nucleotides read TGTGCCAGCAGCGTAGGGGAGGGGCTTTTTGAAAAACTGTTTTTT.

The genes are TRBV4-2 and TRBJ2-7; 7 bases match TRBD2. This CDR3 has 15 amino acids. With 1 base clipped from V and 0 bases from J, the junction kept 3 bases outside the gene matches. The germline gives CDR1 LGHNA, CDR2 YNFKEQ. In DNA form, the CDR3 reads TGTGCCAGCAGCCAAGCAGGGACTAACTCCTACGAGCAGTACTTC. Its protein product is CASSQAGTNSYEQYF.

This chain links TRBV7-2 with TRBJ1-1; perhaps TRBD1 as D (6 bases). The CDR3 is made up of 14 amino acids. Per germline, CDR1 SGHTA and CDR2 FQGNSA. V was trimmed by 3 bases and J by 1 base, leaving 9 bases between them. The CDR3: CASSFFRGNTEAFF. The CDR3 region has the DNA TGTGCCAGCAGCTTTTTCAGGGGGAACACTGAAGCTTTCTTT.

The chain combines TRBV27 with TRBJ2-1, with 10 bases lining up with TRBD1. In germline, CDR1 is MNHEY, CDR2 SMNVEV (reference sequence). This CDR3 region has 13 residues. V lost 8 bases and J lost 4; bases outside the gene matches: 2. This CDR3 reads CASRGQGYNEQFF. CDR3 DNA sequence: TGTGCCAGCCGGGGACAGGGGTACAATGAGCAGTTCTTC.

The J gene is TRBJ2-3, the V gene TRBV7-9; 11 nucleotides match TRBD2. Germline values: CDR1 SEHNR, CDR2 FQNEAQ (reference sequence). J was trimmed by 11 bases and V by 5 bases; bases with no gene match: 12. CDR3 length: 15 amino acids. DNA of the CDR3: TGTGCCAGCAGCCAACTAGCGGGAGATCCTTTCAAGCAGTATTTT. Translation: CASSQLAGDPFKQYF.

The rearrangement joins TRBV15 to TRBJ2-7; D perhaps matches TRBD1 (6 bases). Deletions cut 1 base from V and 4 bases from J, with 23 bases between. The CDR3 consists of 18 residues. Germline V gene data show CDR1 as LNHNV and CDR2 as YYDKDF (reference sequence). The CDR3 reads CATSRAGITGTFSYEQYF. The CDR3 bases are TGTGCCACCAGCAGAGCCGGGATAACAGGGACCTTTAGTTACGAGCAGTACTTC. The whole variable domain, filled in from reference TRBV15 and TRBJ2-7, reads DAMVIQNPRYQVTQFGKPVTLSCSQTLNHNVMYWYQQKSSQAPKLLFHYYDKDFNNEADTPDNFQSRRPNTSFCFLDIRSPGLGDTAMYLCATSRAGITGTFSYEQYFGPGTRLTVT.

This chain links TRBV16 with TRBJ1-5; a possible D gene is TRBD1 (6 bases). V was cut by 0 bases and J by 7 bases, with 19 bases left in between. Germline-derived CDR1 and CDR2 are KGHSY and FQNENV. The CDR3 spans 17 residues. CDR3 sequence: CASSQSLLGARDQPQHF. The DNA for the CDR3 is TGTGCCAGCAGCCAATCGTTATTGGGGGCCAGGGACCAGCCCCAGCATTTT. Complete variable domain (other parts from reference TRBV16 and TRBJ1-5): GEEVAQTPKHLVRGEGQKAKLYCAPIKGHSYVFWYQQVLKNEFKFLISFQNENVFDETGMPKERFSAKCLPNSPCSLEIQATKLEDSAVYFCASSQSLLGARDQPQHFGDGTRLSIL.

The genes are TRBV6-2 or TRBV6-3 and TRBJ1-1, with no clear D. Germline lookup yields CDR1 MNHEY and CDR2 SVGEGT. Trimming pared 2 bases from V and 4 bases from J, leaving 8 bases between. The CDR3 contains 13 residues. The CDR3 nucleotides are TGTGCCAGCAGTTACGAGGAGAGCACTGAAGCTTTCTTT. Encoded protein: CASSYEESTEAFF.

The chain uses TRBV6-6 and TRBJ1-4; 9 bases fit TRBD1. The CDR3 has 13 amino acids. V trimming: 4 bases; J trimming: 8 bases; junction bases outside the gene matches: 2. In germline, CDR1 is MNHNY, CDR2 SVGAGI (reference sequence). The CDR3 protein is CASSSDRGEKLFF. In DNA form, the CDR3 reads TGTGCCAGCAGTTCCGACAGGGGGGAAAAACTGTTTTTT.

The V call is TRBV5-1, the J call TRBJ2-3, with 12 nucleotides matching TRBD2. Germline V gene lookup returns CDR1 SGHRS and CDR2 YFSETQ. The CDR3 has 16 residues. V lost 4 bases and J lost 4; bases outside the gene matches: 7. The CDR3 reads CASSLGTSGHADTQYF. CDR3 in DNA: TGCGCCAGCAGCCTAGGGACTAGCGGGCATGCAGATACGCAGTATTTT.

This sequence joins TRBV12-5 and TRBJ2-2, with 11 bases matching TRBD1. Losses at the gene ends were 6 bases for V and 5 bases for J; bases not matched to a gene: 5. Germline CDR1 is LGHNT and CDR2 is FRNRAP. There are 15 residues in the CDR3. The CDR3 protein is CASGPGTGGTGELFF. In DNA, the CDR3 is TGTGCTAGTGGCCCAGGGACAGGGGGTACCGGGGAGCTGTTTTTT. Variable domain in full (rest from reference TRBV12-5 and TRBJ2-2): DARVTQTPRHKVTEMGQEVTMRCQPILGHNTVFWYRQTMMQGLELLAYFRNRAPLDDSGMPKDRFSAEMPDATLATLKIQPSEPRDSAVYFCASGPGTGGTGELFFGEGSRLTVL.

The CDR3 sequence is CASSRAGLTYEQYF. Here the CDR3 DNA reads TGTGCCAGCAGCCGGGCCGGACTCACCTACGAGCAGTACTTC. J is TRBJ2-7 and V is TRBV11-2, with a tentative D call TRBD2 (5 bases). The CDR3 sequence is 14 residues long. CDR1 is SGHAT, CDR2 FQNNGV, per germline. Trimming took 5 bases from V and 2 from J, leaving 13 bases between them.

The chain uses TRBV6-5 and TRBJ2-3; 7 positions agree with TRBD2. The germline gives CDR1 MNHEY, CDR2 SVGAGI. This CDR3 contains 15 residues. V lost 0 bases and J lost 0; bases outside the gene matches: 0. DNA of the CDR3: TGTGCCAGCAGTTACTCTAGCGGGAGCACAGATACGCAGTATTTT. Amino acid sequence: CASSYSSGSTDTQYF.

This rearrangement joins TRBV7-2 to TRBJ2-1; 7 nucleotides align to TRBD2. CDR3 length: 15 amino acids. Germline V gives CDR1 SGHTA, CDR2 FQGNSA. Trimming took 2 bases from V and 8 from J; bases not matched to a gene: 9. The CDR3 DNA reads TGTGCCAGCAGCTTAAGGCGGGAGTATTACCATGAGCAGTTCTTC. Translating it yields CASSLRREYYHEQFF.

V and J are TRBV4-3 and TRBJ2-1; possibly TRBD2 for D (5 bases). This CDR3 region has 13 residues. In germline, CDR1 is LGHNA, CDR2 YSLEER. Trimming pared 2 bases from V and 5 bases from J, leaving 7 bases between. CDR3 amino acids: CASSQTGDNEQFF. In nucleotides, the CDR3 is TGCGCCAGCAGCCAAACCGGGGACAATGAGCAGTTCTTC.